Listed below are T cell receptor beta chains from one sample, sequenced in a study of cytomegalovirus exposure and HLA in healthy donors. Using immunoSEQ multiplex PCR, the repertoire was profiled, and TCRdb retains in-frame clones only, with some absent. The table lists 180,000 or so clones, more than 80% of them singletons. Specimen: PBMCs. Source of these receptors: a woman aged 18-30 years in good health and CMV-seropositive. The conserved cysteine and the conserved F or W are not part of the CDR3 here. Rows may omit the clone size; those that give it use once, few, many or a size class.

TRBV7-6	NA	TRBJ2-7	ASSVGMDYEQY
TRBV7-9	NA	TRBJ2-7	ASSGGRGASYEQY
TRBV27	NA	TRBJ2-3	ASSHPGGTDTQY
TRBV19	NA	TRBJ1-1	ASMGQGNMYTEAF
TRBV5-4	once	TRBJ2-5	ASSFELEETQY
TRBV2	NA	TRBJ1-1	ASSVDRGRTEAF
TRBV18	NA	TRBJ1-6	ASSPRTGFMNSPLH
TRBV2	NA	TRBJ1-5	ASGWTGITDSNQPQH
TRBV6-6	NA	TRBJ2-1	ASSYSMPGGPGEQF
TRBV9	NA	TRBJ2-1	ASSVGGNLDEQF